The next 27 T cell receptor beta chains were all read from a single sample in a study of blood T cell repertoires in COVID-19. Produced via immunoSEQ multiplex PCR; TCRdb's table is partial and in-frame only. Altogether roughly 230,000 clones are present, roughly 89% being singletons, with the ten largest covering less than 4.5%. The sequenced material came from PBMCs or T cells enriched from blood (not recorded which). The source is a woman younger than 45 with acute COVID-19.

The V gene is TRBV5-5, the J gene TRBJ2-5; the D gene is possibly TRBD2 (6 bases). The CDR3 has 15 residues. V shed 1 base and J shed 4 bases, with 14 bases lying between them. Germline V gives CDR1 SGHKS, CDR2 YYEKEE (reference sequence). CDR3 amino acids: CASSLNGVGGETQYF. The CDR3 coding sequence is TGTGCCAGCAGCTTGAACGGGGTCGGGGGAGAGACCCAGTACTTC.

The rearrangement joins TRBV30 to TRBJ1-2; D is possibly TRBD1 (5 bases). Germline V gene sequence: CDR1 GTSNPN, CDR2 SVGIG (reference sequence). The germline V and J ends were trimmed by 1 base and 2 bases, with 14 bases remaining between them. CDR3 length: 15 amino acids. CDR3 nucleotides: TGTGCCTGGAGTGCATCGACAGCGAGCAACTATGGCTACACCTTC. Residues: CAWSASTASNYGYTF.

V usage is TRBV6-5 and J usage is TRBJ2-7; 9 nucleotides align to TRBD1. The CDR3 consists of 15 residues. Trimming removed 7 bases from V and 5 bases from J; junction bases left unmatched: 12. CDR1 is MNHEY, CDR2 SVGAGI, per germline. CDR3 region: CASTEGDRELHEQYF. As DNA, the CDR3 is TGTGCCAGCACCGAAGGGGACAGGGAGCTCCACGAGCAGTACTTC.

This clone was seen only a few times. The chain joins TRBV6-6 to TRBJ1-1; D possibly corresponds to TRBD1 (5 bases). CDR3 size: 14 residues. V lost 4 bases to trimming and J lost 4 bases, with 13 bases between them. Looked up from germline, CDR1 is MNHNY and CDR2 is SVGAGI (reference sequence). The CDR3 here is CASSLGGFGTEAFF. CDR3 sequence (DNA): TGTGCCAGCAGTTTGGGGGGGTTTGGCACTGAAGCTTTCTTT.

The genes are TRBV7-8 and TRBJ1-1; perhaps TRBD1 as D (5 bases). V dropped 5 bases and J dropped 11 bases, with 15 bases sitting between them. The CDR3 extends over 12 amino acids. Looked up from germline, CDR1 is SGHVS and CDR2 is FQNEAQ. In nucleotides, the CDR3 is TGTGCCAGCAGCCGAGACCAACAGGACGCTTTCTTT. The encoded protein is CASSRDQQDAFF.

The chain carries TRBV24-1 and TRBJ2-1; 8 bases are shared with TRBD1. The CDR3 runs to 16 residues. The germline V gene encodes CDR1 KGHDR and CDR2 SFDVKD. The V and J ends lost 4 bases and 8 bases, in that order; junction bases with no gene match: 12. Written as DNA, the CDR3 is TGTGCCACCAGTGACTCGGGGACAGGTATAGTCTATGAGCAGTTCTTC. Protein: CATSDSGTGIVYEQFF.

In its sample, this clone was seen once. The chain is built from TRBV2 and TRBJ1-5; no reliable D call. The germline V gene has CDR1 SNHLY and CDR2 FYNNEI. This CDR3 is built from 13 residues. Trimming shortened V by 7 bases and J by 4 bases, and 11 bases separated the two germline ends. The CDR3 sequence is CASTEGQNQPQHF. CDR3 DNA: TGTGCCAGCACCGAGGGTCAGAATCAGCCCCAGCATTTT. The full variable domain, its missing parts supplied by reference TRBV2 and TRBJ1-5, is EPEVTQTPSHQVTQMGQEVILRCVPISNHLYFYWYRQILGQKVEFLVSFYNNEISEKSEIFDDQFSVERPDGSNFTLKIRSTKLEDSAMYFCASTEGQNQPQHFGDGTRLSIL.

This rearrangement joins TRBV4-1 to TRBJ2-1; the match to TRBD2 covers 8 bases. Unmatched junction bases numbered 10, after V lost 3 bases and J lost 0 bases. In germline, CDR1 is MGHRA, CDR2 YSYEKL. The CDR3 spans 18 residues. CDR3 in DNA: TGCGCCAGCAGCCATAACGCGGGGGGTCCGAGCTCCTACAATGAGCAGTTCTTC. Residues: CASSHNAGGPSSYNEQFF.

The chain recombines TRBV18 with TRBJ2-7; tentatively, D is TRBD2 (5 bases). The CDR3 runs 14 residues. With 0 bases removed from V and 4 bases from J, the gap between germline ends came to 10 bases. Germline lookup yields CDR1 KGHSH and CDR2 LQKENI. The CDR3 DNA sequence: TGTGCCAGCTCACCACCAGACGGGATATACGAGCAGTACTTC. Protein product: CASSPPDGIYEQYF. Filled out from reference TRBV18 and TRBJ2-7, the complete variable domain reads NAGVMQNPRHLVRRRGQEARLRCSPMKGHSHVYWYRQLPEEGLKFMVYLQKENIIDESGMPKERFSAEFPKEGPSILRIQQVVRGDSAAYFCASSPPDGIYEQYFGPGTRLTVT.

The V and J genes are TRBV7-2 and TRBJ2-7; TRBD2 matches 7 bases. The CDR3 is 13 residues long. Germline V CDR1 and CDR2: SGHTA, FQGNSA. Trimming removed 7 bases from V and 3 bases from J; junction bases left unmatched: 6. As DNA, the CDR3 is TGTGCCAGCATGGCGGGGGTCTTCTACGAGCAGTACTTC. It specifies CASMAGVFYEQYF.

In DNA, the CDR3 is TGTGCCAGCAGCTTAGGTGGCAGGGGGCAATTAGGAGGCTACACCTTC. It is translated as CASSLGGRGQLGGYTF. The chain employs TRBV7-6 and TRBJ1-2; 8 bases are a match to TRBD1. The CDR3 runs to 16 residues. Germline values: CDR1 SGHVS, CDR2 FNYEAQ. The J segment lost 8 bases and the V segment lost 1 base, leaving 12 bases of the junction unmatched.

The chain's CDR3 is CASSLKGAPSYGYTF. CDR3 nucleotides: TGTGCCAGCAGTTTGAAGGGGGCCCCCTCCTATGGCTACACCTTC. The chain combines TRBV27 with TRBJ1-2; 7 bases are shared with TRBD1. CDR1 MNHEY and CDR2 SMNVEV come from the germline V gene (reference sequence). The J segment lost 4 bases and the V segment lost 3 bases, leaving 8 bases of the junction unmatched. The CDR3 spans 15 residues.

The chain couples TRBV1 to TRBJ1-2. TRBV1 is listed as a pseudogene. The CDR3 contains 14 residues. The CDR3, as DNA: TGCACCAGCCCGGGACTGTCGATGGACTATGGCTACACCTTC. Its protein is CTSPGLSMDYGYTF.

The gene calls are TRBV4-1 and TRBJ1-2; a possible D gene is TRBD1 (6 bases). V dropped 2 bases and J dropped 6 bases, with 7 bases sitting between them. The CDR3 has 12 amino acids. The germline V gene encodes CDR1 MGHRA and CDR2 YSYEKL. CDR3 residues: CASSQTGHGYTF. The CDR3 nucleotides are TGCGCCAGCAGCCAAACAGGGCATGGCTACACCTTC.

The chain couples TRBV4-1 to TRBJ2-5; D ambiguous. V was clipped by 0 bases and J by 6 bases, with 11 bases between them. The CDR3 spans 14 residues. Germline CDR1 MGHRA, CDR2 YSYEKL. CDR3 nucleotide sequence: TGCGCCAGCAGCCAAGATCGGAGTCGCAAGACCCAGTACTTC. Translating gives CASSQDRSRKTQYF.

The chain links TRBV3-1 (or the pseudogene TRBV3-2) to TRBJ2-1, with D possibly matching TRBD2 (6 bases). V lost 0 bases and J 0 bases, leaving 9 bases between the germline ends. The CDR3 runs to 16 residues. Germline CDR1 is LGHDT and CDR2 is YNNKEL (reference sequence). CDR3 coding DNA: TGTGCCAGCAGCCAAGATTTAGCGGCCTCCTACAATGAGCAGTTCTTC. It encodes CASSQDLAASYNEQFF.

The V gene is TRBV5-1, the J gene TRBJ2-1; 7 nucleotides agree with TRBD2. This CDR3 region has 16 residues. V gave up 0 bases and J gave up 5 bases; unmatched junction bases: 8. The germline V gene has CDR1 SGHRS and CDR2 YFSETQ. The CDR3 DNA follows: TGCGCCAGCAGCTTGGCCACAGCGGGGAGTAACAATGAGCAGTTCTTC. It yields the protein CASSLATAGSNNEQFF. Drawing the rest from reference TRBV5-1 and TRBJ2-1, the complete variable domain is KAGVTQTPRYLIKTRGQQVTLSCSPISGHRSVSWYQQTPGQGLQFLFEYFSETQRNKGNFPGRFSGRQFSNSRSEMNVSTLELGDSALYLCASSLATAGSNNEQFFGPGTRLTVL.

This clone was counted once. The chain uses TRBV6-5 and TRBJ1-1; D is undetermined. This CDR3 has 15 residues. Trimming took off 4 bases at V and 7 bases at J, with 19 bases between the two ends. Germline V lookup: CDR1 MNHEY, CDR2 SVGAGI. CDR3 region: CASSSAGSLGGEAFF. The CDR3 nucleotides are TGTGCCAGCAGTTCCGCCGGGAGTTTGGGTGGTGAAGCTTTCTTT.

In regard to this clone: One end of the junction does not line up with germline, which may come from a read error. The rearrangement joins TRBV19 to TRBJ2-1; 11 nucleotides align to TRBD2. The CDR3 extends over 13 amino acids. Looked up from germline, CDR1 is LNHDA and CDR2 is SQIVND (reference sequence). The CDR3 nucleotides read TGTGCCAGTAGTCCCCGGGGACTAGCGGATTCCCTCTTC. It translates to CASSPRGLADSLF.

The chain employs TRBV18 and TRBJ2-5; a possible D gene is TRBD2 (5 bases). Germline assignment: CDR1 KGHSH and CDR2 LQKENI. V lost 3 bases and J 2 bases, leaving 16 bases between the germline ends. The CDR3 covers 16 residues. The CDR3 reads CASSPPPDTSQETQYF. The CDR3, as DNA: TGTGCCAGCTCACCTCCACCCGATACTAGTCAAGAGACCCAGTACTTC.

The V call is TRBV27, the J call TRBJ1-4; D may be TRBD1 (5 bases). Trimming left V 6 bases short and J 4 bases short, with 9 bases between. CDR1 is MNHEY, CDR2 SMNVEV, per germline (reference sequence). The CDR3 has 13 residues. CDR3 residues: CASRGVLNEKLFF. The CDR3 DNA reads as TGTGCCAGCAGAGGGGTCCTTAATGAAAAACTGTTTTTT.

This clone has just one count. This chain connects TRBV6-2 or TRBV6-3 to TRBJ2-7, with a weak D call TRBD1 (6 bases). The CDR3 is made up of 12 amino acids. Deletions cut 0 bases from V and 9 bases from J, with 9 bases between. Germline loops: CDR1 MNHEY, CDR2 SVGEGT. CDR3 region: CASSYSQGPQYF. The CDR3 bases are TGTGCCAGCAGTTACTCCCAGGGGCCGCAGTACTTC.

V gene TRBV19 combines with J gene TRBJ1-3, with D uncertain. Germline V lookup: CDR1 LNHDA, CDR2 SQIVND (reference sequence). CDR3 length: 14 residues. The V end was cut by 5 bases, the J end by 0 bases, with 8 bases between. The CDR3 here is CASSRGSSGNTIYF. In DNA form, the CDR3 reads TGTGCCAGTAGTCGAGGGAGCTCTGGAAACACCATATATTTT. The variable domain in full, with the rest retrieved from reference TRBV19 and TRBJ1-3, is DGGITQSPKYLFRKEGQNVTLSCEQNLNHDAMYWYRQDPGQGLRLIYYSQIVNDFQKGDIAEGYSVSREKKESFPLTVTSAQKNPTAFYLCASSRGSSGNTIYFGEGSWLTVV.

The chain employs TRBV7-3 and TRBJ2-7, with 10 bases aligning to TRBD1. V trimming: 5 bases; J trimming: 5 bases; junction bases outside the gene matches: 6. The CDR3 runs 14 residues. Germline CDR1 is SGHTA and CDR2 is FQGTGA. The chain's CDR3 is CASSPLGTGDEQYF. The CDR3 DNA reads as TGTGCCAGCAGCCCACTGGGGACAGGGGACGAGCAGTACTTC.

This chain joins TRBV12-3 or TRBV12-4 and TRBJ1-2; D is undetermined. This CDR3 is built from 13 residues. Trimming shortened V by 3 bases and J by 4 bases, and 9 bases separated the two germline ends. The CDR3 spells CASSFEQSYGYTF. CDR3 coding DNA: TGTGCCAGCAGTTTTGAACAGTCCTATGGCTACACCTTC.

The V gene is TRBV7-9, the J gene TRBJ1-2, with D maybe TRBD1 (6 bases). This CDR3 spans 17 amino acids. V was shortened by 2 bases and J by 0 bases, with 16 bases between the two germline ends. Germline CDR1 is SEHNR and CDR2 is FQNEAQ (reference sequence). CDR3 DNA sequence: TGTGCCAGCAGCTTATTAGGACGGGGACAAACTAACTATGGCTACACCTTC. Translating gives CASSLLGRGQTNYGYTF. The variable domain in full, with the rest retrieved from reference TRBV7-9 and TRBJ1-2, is DTGVSQNPRHKITKRGQNVTFRCDPISEHNRLYWYRQTLGQGPEFLTYFQNEAQLEKSRLLSDRFSAERPKGSFSTLEIQRTEQGDSAMYLCASSLLGRGQTNYGYTFGSGTRLTVV.

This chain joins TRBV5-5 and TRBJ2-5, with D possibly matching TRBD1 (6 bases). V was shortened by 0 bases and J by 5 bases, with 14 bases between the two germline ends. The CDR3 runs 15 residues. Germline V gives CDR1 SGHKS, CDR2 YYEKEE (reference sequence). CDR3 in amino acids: CASSLVQGEVETQYF. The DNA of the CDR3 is TGTGCCAGCAGCTTGGTACAGGGCGAAGTCGAGACCCAGTACTTC.